The 5 T cell receptor beta chains below come from one sample, sequenced in a study of shared clonotypes between healthy human individuals. Assay: immunoSEQ multiplex PCR; the TCRdb copy retains only in-frame clones and omits some. In the table there are some 2,000,000 clones, 85% to 95% of which are singletons. Input material: naive CD4+ T cells sorted from blood. Subset defined: CD45RA+ positively selected. These receptors were obtained from a man in his late teens or twenties in good health.

V is TRBV11-2 and J is TRBJ1-3; D is possibly TRBD1 (6 bases). The CDR3 is 16 residues long. CDR1 is SGHAT and CDR2 is FQNNGV in the germline V gene. Trimming took 4 bases from V and 1 from J, leaving 14 bases between them. The CDR3 sequence is CASSSVIRGSGNTIYF. CDR3 DNA: TGTGCCAGCAGCTCGGTCATCAGGGGTTCTGGAAACACCATATATTTT.

This chain joins TRBV15 and TRBJ1-2; no definite D call. The CDR3 is 12 amino acids. Germline V lookup: CDR1 LNHNV, CDR2 YYDKDF (reference sequence). The germline V and J ends were trimmed by 0 bases and 7 bases, with 6 bases remaining between them. In DNA, the CDR3 is TGTGCCACCAGCAGAGATCGTGTTGGCTACACCTTC. It codes for CATSRDRVGYTF.

The chain couples TRBV6-6 to TRBJ2-1; 11 bases match TRBD2. The CDR3 loop spans 14 amino acids. CDR1 is MNHNY, CDR2 SVGAGI, per germline (reference sequence). The junction had 2 bases not matched to a gene; V was cut back by 5 bases and J by 5 bases. The CDR3 is CASSRLAGNNEQFF. CDR3 in DNA: TGTGCCAGCAGTAGACTAGCGGGAAACAATGAGCAGTTCTTC.

This chain uses TRBV4-1 with TRBJ1-6; 7 positions match TRBD1. This CDR3 has 16 residues. J gave up 8 bases and V 2 bases, and 9 bases lay outside the gene matches. CDR1 and CDR2 (germline): MGHRA, YSYEKL. CDR3: CASSQWARGSHSPLHF. The CDR3 DNA sequence: TGCGCCAGCAGCCAATGGGCCAGGGGGTCGCATTCACCCCTCCACTTT.

This clone has just one count. The chain links TRBV11-2 to TRBJ2-3, with TRBD1 as a possible D gene (6 bases). Germline V gives CDR1 SGHAT, CDR2 FQNNGV. V dropped 3 bases and J dropped 4 bases, with 14 bases sitting between them. This CDR3 has 15 residues. The DNA of the CDR3 is TGTGCCAGCAGCTTTACTGGGGGCGCCTCAGATACGCAGTATTTT. Protein: CASSFTGGASDTQYF.